This passage covers 2 T cell receptor beta chains from one sample sequenced in a study of T cell responses to AZD1222 COVID-19 vaccine. Method: immunoSEQ multiplex PCR; TCRdb's copy keeps in-frame clones and lacks some. The repertoire holds 90,000 to 150,000 clones, with approximately 90% as singletons. The material was peripheral blood, obtained 28 days after the second AZD1222 dose. These receptors were collected from an adult who received the AZD1222 COVID-19 vaccine.

The chain combines TRBV2 with TRBJ1-2; D is perhaps TRBD1 (6 bases). Germline CDR1 SNHLY, CDR2 FYNNEI. Trimming pared 6 bases from V and 3 bases from J, leaving 11 bases between. This CDR3 contains 13 residues. The CDR3, as DNA: TGTGCCAGCAGCACAGGGATCGACTATGGCTACACCTTC. Amino acid sequence: CASSTGIDYGYTF.

This clone has a single count. The V and J genes are TRBV2 and TRBJ2-5; 9 bases align to TRBD1. Germline assignment: CDR1 SNHLY and CDR2 FYNNEI. V gave up 5 bases and J gave up 5 bases; unmatched junction bases: 6. The CDR3 is 14 amino acids. CDR3: CASSQDRGRETQYF. The CDR3 region has the DNA TGTGCCAGCAGTCAAGACAGGGGGAGGGAGACCCAGTACTTC. Drawing the rest from reference TRBV2 and TRBJ2-5, the complete variable domain is EPEVTQTPSHQVTQMGQEVILRCVPISNHLYFYWYRQILGQKVEFLVSFYNNEISEKSEIFDDQFSVERPDGSNFTLKIRSTKLEDSAMYFCASSQDRGRETQYFGPGTRLLVL.